These T cell receptor beta chains were read from a single sample in a study of cytomegalovirus exposure and HLA in healthy donors. Clones were read by immunoSEQ multiplex PCR, and TCRdb kept only the in-frame ones, dropping some. Found here are 330,000 or so clones, 80% to 90% of them singletons; the top ten hold over 0.8%. Sequenced input: PBMCs. Source of these receptors: a woman younger than 35 in good health and CMV-seronegative. CDR3s include the opening cysteine and the closing phenylalanine or tryptophan. A D gene is named only where the DNA matches it firmly. Not every row has a clone size; where given, it reads once, few, many or a size class.

j_gene: TRBJ1-2; v_gene: TRBV9; len: 16; d_gene: .; abundance: .; CDR3aa: CASSVGETGPNYGYTF; CDR3nt: TGTGCCAGCAGCGTAGGTGAGACAGGTCCTAACTATGGCTACACCTTC
j_gene: TRBJ2-7; v_gene: TRBV28; len: 15; d_gene: TRBD1; abundance: .; CDR3aa: CASSLIGQGPYEQYF; CDR3nt: TGTGCCAGCAGTTTAATAGGACAGGGGCCCTACGAGCAGTACTTC
j_gene: TRBJ1-3; v_gene: TRBV10-3; len: 13; d_gene: .; abundance: .; CDR3aa: CAIRGGERNTIYF; CDR3nt: TGTGCCATCCGGGGAGGGGAACGAAACACCATATATTTT
j_gene: TRBJ1-1; v_gene: TRBV6-5; len: 13; d_gene: TRBD1; abundance: .; CDR3aa: CASRYRGRTEAFF; CDR3nt: TGTGCCAGCAGGTACAGGGGGCGGACTGAAGCTTTCTTT
j_gene: TRBJ2-5; v_gene: TRBV4-1; len: 15; d_gene: TRBD1; abundance: .; CDR3aa: CASSHGQAAWETQYF; CDR3nt: TGCGCCAGCAGCCACGGACAGGCAGCTTGGGAGACCCAGTACTTC
j_gene: TRBJ1-3; v_gene: TRBV4-1; len: 16; d_gene: TRBD1; abundance: once; CDR3aa: CASSQLPTGWGNTIYF; CDR3nt: TGCGCCAGCAGCCAACTTCCGACAGGGTGGGGAAACACCATATATTTT
j_gene: TRBJ2-1; v_gene: TRBV5-1; len: 14; d_gene: .; abundance: .; CDR3aa: CASSSLPGADEQFF; CDR3nt: TGCGCCAGCAGCTCCCTCCCTGGGGCTGATGAGCAGTTCTTC
j_gene: TRBJ1-1; v_gene: TRBV5-1; len: 11; d_gene: .; abundance: .; CDR3aa: CASRVNTEAFF; CDR3nt: TGCGCCAGCCGGGTGAACACTGAAGCTTTCTTT
j_gene: TRBJ1-4; v_gene: TRBV27; len: 15; d_gene: TRBD1; abundance: .; CDR3aa: CASSSRDRPNEKLFF; CDR3nt: TGTGCCAGCAGTTCGCGGGACAGGCCTAATGAAAAACTGTTTTTT
j_gene: TRBJ2-3; v_gene: TRBV2; len: 14; d_gene: TRBD1; abundance: .; CDR3aa: CATLEGQGADTQYF; CDR3nt: TGTGCCACCCTGGAGGGACAGGGGGCGGATACGCAGTATTTT
j_gene: TRBJ2-1; v_gene: TRBV11-2; len: 15; d_gene: TRBD2; abundance: .; CDR3aa: CASSTGLAGWGEQFF; CDR3nt: TGTGCCAGCAGCACCGGACTAGCGGGATGGGGTGAGCAGTTCTTC
j_gene: TRBJ2-7; v_gene: TRBV4-1; len: 16; d_gene: .; abundance: .; CDR3aa: CASSQDADLGIDEQYF; CDR3nt: TGCGCCAGCAGCCAAGATGCAGATCTCGGGATCGACGAGCAGTACTTC
j_gene: TRBJ2-7; v_gene: TRBV7-2; len: 12; d_gene: .; abundance: few; CDR3aa: CASSLVSYEQYF; CDR3nt: TGTGCCAGCAGCTTAGTGTCATACGAGCAGTACTTC
j_gene: TRBJ2-2; v_gene: TRBV12-1; len: 12; d_gene: .; abundance: few; CDR3aa: CASSFDIGELFF; CDR3nt: TGTGCCAGCAGCTTTGATATCGGGGAGCTGTTTTTT
j_gene: TRBJ1-1; v_gene: TRBV2; len: 13; d_gene: .; abundance: .; CDR3aa: CASSPGMNTEAFF; CDR3nt: TGTGCCAGCAGCCCGGGTATGAACACTGAAGCTTTCTTT
j_gene: TRBJ2-4; v_gene: TRBV14; len: 12; d_gene: .; abundance: .; CDR3aa: CASNTLGGIQYF; CDR3nt: TGTGCCAGCAATACCTTGGGCGGGATACAGTACTTC
j_gene: TRBJ2-3; v_gene: TRBV27; len: 18; d_gene: TRBD2; abundance: .; CDR3aa: CASSPRLAGVGFADTQYF; CDR3nt: TGTGCCAGCAGTCCCCGACTAGCGGGAGTGGGTTTCGCAGATACGCAGTATTTT
j_gene: TRBJ2-7; v_gene: TRBV7-2; len: 13; d_gene: .; abundance: .; CDR3aa: CASTPSSGYEQYF; CDR3nt: TGTGCCAGCACCCCTAGCTCGGGCTACGAGCAGTACTTC
j_gene: TRBJ2-7; v_gene: TRBV4-2; len: 15; d_gene: .; abundance: .; CDR3aa: CASSQDMAGSYEQYF; CDR3nt: TGTGCCAGCAGCCAAGATATGGCAGGGTCCTACGAGCAGTACTTC
j_gene: TRBJ2-7; v_gene: TRBV25-1; len: 17; d_gene: TRBD1; abundance: .; CDR3aa: CASSGPYGGTGGYEQYF; CDR3nt: TGTGCCAGCAGTGGCCCCTACGGGGGGACAGGGGGTTACGAGCAGTACTTC
j_gene: TRBJ2-1; v_gene: TRBV25-1; len: 16; d_gene: .; abundance: .; CDR3aa: CASSELASTNYNEQFF; CDR3nt: TGTGCCAGCAGTGAATTAGCGTCTACCAACTACAATGAGCAGTTCTTC
j_gene: TRBJ1-2; v_gene: TRBV19; len: 14; d_gene: .; abundance: .; CDR3aa: CASSPQGSNYGYTF; CDR3nt: TGTGCCAGTAGTCCTCAGGGGTCTAACTATGGCTACACCTTC
j_gene: TRBJ2-1; v_gene: TRBV9; len: 15; d_gene: TRBD2; abundance: .; CDR3aa: CASSAGLAGLNEQFF; CDR3nt: TGTGCCAGCAGCGCGGGACTAGCGGGACTCAATGAGCAGTTCTTC
j_gene: TRBJ2-7; v_gene: TRBV19; len: 15; d_gene: TRBD1; abundance: .; CDR3aa: CASSISTGVNYEQYF; CDR3nt: TGTGCCAGTAGTATATCGACAGGGGTGAACTACGAGCAGTACTTC
j_gene: TRBJ1-5; v_gene: TRBV6-5; len: 15; d_gene: .; abundance: .; CDR3aa: CASSYSGGASQPQHF; CDR3nt: TGTGCCAGCAGTTACTCTGGGGGCGCGTCTCAGCCCCAGCATTTT
j_gene: TRBJ2-7; v_gene: TRBV11-2; len: 10; d_gene: .; abundance: once; CDR3aa: CASSFYEQYF; CDR3nt: TGTGCCAGCAGCTTCTATGAGCAGTACTTC
j_gene: TRBJ2-1; v_gene: TRBV9; len: 15; d_gene: .; abundance: .; CDR3aa: CASSVETGQRAEQFF; CDR3nt: TGTGCCAGCAGCGTAGAAACAGGGCAACGGGCTGAGCAGTTCTTC
j_gene: TRBJ1-1; v_gene: TRBV5-1; len: 13; d_gene: .; abundance: .; CDR3aa: CASSPPAGTEAFF; CDR3nt: TGCGCCAGCAGCCCCCCCGCGGGGACTGAAGCTTTCTTT
j_gene: TRBJ1-4; v_gene: TRBV6-5; len: 13; d_gene: .; abundance: .; CDR3aa: CASSYGENEKLFF; CDR3nt: TGTGCCAGCAGTTACGGGGAGAATGAAAAACTGTTTTTT
j_gene: TRBJ2-6; v_gene: TRBV7-2; len: 13; d_gene: .; abundance: .; CDR3aa: CASSFLGANVLTF; CDR3nt: TGTGCCAGCAGCTTCCTAGGGGCCAACGTCCTGACTTTC